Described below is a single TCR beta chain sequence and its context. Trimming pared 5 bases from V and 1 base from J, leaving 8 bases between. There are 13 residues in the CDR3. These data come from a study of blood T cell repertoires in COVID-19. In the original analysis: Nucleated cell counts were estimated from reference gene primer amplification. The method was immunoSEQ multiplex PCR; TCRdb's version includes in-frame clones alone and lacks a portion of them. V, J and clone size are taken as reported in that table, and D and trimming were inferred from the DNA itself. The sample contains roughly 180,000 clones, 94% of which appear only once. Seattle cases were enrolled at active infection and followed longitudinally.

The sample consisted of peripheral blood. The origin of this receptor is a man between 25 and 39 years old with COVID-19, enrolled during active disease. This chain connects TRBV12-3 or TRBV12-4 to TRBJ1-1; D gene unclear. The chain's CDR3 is CASSPQTNTEAFF. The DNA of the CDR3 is TGTGCCAGCAGTCCACAGACGAACACTGAAGCTTTCTTT.